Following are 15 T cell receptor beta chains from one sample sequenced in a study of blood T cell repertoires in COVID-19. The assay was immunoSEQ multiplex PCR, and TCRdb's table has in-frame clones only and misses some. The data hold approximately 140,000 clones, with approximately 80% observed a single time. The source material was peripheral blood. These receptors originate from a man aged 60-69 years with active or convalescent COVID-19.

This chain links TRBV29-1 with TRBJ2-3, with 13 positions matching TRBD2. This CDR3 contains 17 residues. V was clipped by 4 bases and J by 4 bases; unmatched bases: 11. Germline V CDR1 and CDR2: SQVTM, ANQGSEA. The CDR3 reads CSVAGGTSGALSDTQYF. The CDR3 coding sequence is TGCAGCGTTGCCGGGGGGACTAGCGGGGCCCTATCAGATACGCAGTATTTT.

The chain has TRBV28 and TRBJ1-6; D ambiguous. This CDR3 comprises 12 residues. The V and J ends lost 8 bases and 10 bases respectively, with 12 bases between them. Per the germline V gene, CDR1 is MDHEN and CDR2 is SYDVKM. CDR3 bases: TGTGCCAGCGTCACCGAGGGCTCACCCCTCCACTTT. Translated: CASVTEGSPLHF.

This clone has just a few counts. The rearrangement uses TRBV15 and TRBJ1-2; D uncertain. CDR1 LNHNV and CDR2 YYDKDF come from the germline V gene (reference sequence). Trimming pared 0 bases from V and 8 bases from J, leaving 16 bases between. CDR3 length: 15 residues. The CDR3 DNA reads TGTGCCACCAGCAGAGACCGGGTCAGCCCTAGAGGCTACACCTTC. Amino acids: CATSRDRVSPRGYTF.

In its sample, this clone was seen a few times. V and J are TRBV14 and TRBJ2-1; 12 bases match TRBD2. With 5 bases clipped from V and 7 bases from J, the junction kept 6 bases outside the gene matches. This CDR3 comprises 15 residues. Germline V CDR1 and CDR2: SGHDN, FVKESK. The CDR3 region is CASSTLAGGLNEQFF. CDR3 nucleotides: TGTGCCAGCAGCACACTAGCGGGAGGTTTGAATGAGCAGTTCTTC.

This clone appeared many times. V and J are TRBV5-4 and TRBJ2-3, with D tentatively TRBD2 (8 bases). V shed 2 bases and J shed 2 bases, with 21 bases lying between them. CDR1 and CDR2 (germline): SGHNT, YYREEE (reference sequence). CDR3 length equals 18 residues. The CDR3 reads CASSFPRGGAGVTDTQYF. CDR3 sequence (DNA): TGTGCCAGCAGCTTCCCCAGGGGGGGAGCGGGGGTCACAGATACGCAGTATTTT.

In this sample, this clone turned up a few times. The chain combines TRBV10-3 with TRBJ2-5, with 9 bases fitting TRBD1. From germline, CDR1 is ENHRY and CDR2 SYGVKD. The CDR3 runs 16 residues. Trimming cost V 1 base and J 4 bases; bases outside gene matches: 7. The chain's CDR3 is CAISELGTGGLETQYF. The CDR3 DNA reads TGTGCCATCAGTGAGTTGGGAACAGGGGGCTTAGAGACCCAGTACTTC.

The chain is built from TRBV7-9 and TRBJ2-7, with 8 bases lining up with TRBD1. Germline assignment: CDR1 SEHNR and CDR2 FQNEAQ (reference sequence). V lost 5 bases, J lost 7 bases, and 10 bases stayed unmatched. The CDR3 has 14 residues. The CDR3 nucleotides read TGTGCCAGCAGCCTCCGGGACAGGTTGGAAGAGCAGTACTTC. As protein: CASSLRDRLEEQYF.

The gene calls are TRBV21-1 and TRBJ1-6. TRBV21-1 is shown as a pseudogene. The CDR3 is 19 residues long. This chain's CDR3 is CASSKEGRGEGSYNSPLHF. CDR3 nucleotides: TGTGCCAGCAGCAAAGAGGGCCGGGGAGAGGGCTCCTATAATTCACCCCTCCACTTT.

CDR3 DNA sequence: TGTGCCAGCAGCTTAGATCCTATAGCGGGAGTCGAGTTCTTC. It specifies CASSLDPIAGVEFF. This rearrangement joins TRBV11-2 to TRBJ2-1; 9 positions agree with TRBD2. The CDR3 spans 14 residues. Trimming removed 0 bases from V and 14 bases from J; junction bases left unmatched: 8. Per germline, CDR1 SGHAT and CDR2 FQNNGV.

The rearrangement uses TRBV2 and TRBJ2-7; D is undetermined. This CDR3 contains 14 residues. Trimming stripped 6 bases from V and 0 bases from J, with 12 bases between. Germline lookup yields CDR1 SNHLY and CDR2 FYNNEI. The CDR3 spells CASSASSPSYEQYF. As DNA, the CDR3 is TGTGCCAGCAGCGCGAGCTCCCCCTCCTACGAGCAGTACTTC.

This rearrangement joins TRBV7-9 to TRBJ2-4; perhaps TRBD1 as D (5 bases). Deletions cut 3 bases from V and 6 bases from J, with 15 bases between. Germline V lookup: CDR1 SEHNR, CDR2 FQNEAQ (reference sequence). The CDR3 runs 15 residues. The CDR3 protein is CASSFPPRVGNIQYF. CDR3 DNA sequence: TGTGCCAGCAGCTTCCCCCCCAGGGTTGGAAACATTCAGTACTTC. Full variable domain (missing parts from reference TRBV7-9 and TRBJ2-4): DTGVSQNPRHKITKRGQNVTFRCDPISEHNRLYWYRQTLGQGPEFLTYFQNEAQLEKSRLLSDRFSAERPKGSFSTLEIQRTEQGDSAMYLCASSFPPRVGNIQYFGAGTRLSVL.

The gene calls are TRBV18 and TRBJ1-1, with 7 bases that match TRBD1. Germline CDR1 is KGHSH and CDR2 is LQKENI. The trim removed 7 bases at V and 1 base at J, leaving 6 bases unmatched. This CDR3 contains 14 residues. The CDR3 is CASLRNRGNTEAFF. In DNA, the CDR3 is TGTGCCAGCTTGCGAAACAGGGGGAACACTGAAGCTTTCTTT.

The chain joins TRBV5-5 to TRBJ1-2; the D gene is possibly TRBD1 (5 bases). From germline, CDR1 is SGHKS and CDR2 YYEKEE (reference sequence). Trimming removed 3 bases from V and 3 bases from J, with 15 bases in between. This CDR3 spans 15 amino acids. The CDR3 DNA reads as TGTGCCAGCAGCTCCGAGTGGACACCCGACTATGGCTACACCTTC. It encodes CASSSEWTPDYGYTF.

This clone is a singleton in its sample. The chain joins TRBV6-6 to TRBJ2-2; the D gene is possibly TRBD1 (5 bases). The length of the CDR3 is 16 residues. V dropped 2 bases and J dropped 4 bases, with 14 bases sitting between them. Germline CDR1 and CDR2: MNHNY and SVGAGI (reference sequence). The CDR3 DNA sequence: TGTGCCAGCAGTTACGGGGCAGGGATGGTCACCGGGGAGCTGTTTTTT. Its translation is CASSYGAGMVTGELFF.

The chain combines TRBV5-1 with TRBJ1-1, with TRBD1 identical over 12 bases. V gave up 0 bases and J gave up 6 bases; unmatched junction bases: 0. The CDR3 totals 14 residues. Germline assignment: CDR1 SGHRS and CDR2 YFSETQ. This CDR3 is CASSLGDRGPEAFF. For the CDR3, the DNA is TGCGCCAGCAGCTTGGGGGACAGGGGGCCTGAAGCTTTCTTT.